The T cell receptor beta chain described here comes from a study of T-cell memory formation after mild COVID-19. This clonotype was seen more than once but under ten times. V lost 6 bases and J 1 base, leaving 15 bases between the germline ends. The CDR3 covers 14 residues. Germline V gene lookup returns CDR1 DFQATT and CDR2 SNEGSKA (reference sequence). TCRdb re-called the 5' RACE reads with MiXCR, one entry per CDR3 protein. In the table there are more than 100,000 distinct CDR3 sequences, approximately 17% of which are singletons. The chain recombines TRBV20-1 with TRBJ1-1; D may be TRBD1 (6 bases). The TCR sequence derives from a man in his late teens or twenties who had mild COVID-19 (a few samples of this study predate the infection). Cell type and time point are not known. Material for sequencing was PBMCs or a T cell subset sorted from them (not recorded which). CDR3 bases: TGCAGTGCCTTTTTACAGGGCACGAACACTGAAGCTTTCTTT. Translating it yields CSAFLQGTNTEAFF.